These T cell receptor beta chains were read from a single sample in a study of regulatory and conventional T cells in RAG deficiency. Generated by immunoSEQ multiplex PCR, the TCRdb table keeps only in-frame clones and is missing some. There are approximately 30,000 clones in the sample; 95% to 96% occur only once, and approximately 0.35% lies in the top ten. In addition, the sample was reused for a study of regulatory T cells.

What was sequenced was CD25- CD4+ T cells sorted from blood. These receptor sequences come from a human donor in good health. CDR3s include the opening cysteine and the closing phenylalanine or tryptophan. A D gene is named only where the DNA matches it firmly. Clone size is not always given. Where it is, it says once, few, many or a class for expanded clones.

cdr3_aa: CASSLPGTKSYEQYF
cdr3_nt: TGTGCCAGCAGCTTACCCGGGACAAAGTCCTACGAGCAGTACTTC
v_call: TRBV7-8
clone_size: NA
j_call: TRBJ2-7
d_call: NA

cdr3_aa: CASGQGYSGANVLTF
cdr3_nt: TGCGCCAGCGGACAGGGGTACTCAGGGGCCAACGTCCTGACTTTC
v_call: TRBV5-1
clone_size: NA
j_call: TRBJ2-6
d_call: TRBD1

cdr3_aa: CASSLAVRGGQSPYGYTF
cdr3_nt: TGTGCCAGCAGCTTAGCGGTTCGGGGGGGACAAAGTCCCTATGGCTACACCTTC
v_call: TRBV7-2
clone_size: NA
j_call: TRBJ1-2
d_call: NA

cdr3_aa: CASSEGQNGANEQYF
cdr3_nt: TGCGCCAGCAGCGAGGGACAGAATGGGGCTAACGAGCAGTACTTC
v_call: TRBV5-1
clone_size: NA
j_call: TRBJ2-7
d_call: TRBD1

cdr3_aa: CASSPKGALVDEAFF
cdr3_nt: TGTGCCAGTAGTCCAAAGGGGGCGCTTGTGGATGAAGCTTTCTTT
v_call: TRBV19
clone_size: NA
j_call: TRBJ1-1
d_call: TRBD1

cdr3_aa: CASGLTYEQYF
cdr3_nt: TGTGCTAGTGGTCTAACGTACGAGCAGTACTTC
v_call: TRBV12-5
clone_size: NA
j_call: TRBJ2-7
d_call: NA

cdr3_aa: CAISKSDINNNYGYTF
cdr3_nt: TGTGCCATCAGTAAGTCTGATATCAACAATAACTATGGCTACACCTTC
v_call: TRBV10-3
clone_size: NA
j_call: TRBJ1-2
d_call: NA

cdr3_aa: CASSFPDRAPSYNEQFF
cdr3_nt: TGCGCCAGCAGCTTCCCGGACAGGGCCCCATCCTACAATGAGCAGTTCTTC
v_call: TRBV5-1
clone_size: NA
j_call: TRBJ2-1
d_call: TRBD1

cdr3_aa: CSVVSTSSYNEQFF
cdr3_nt: TGCAGCGTCGTCTCCACGAGCTCCTACAATGAGCAGTTCTTC
v_call: TRBV29-1
clone_size: NA
j_call: TRBJ2-1
d_call: NA

cdr3_aa: CASSPGPQGEAFF
cdr3_nt: TGTGCCAGCAGCCCGGGCCCCCAGGGTGAAGCTTTCTTT
v_call: TRBV14
clone_size: NA
j_call: TRBJ1-1
d_call: NA

cdr3_aa: CASSPNGQGWGPEKLFF
cdr3_nt: TGCGCCAGCAGCCCGAACGGACAGGGATGGGGACCAGAAAAACTGTTTTTT
v_call: TRBV5-1
clone_size: NA
j_call: TRBJ1-4
d_call: TRBD1

cdr3_aa: CASSLDRGSEQFF
cdr3_nt: TGTGCCAGCAGCTTAGATCGAGGAAGCGAGCAGTTCTTC
v_call: TRBV11-3
clone_size: NA
j_call: TRBJ2-1
d_call: NA

cdr3_aa: CSVATTGTEAFF
cdr3_nt: TGCAGCGTAGCTACAACGGGCACTGAAGCTTTCTTT
v_call: TRBV29-1
clone_size: NA
j_call: TRBJ1-1
d_call: NA

cdr3_aa: CSVGGRKRGGELFF
cdr3_nt: TGCAGCGTGGGGGGACGCAAGAGAGGCGGGGAGCTGTTTTTT
v_call: TRBV29-1
clone_size: NA
j_call: TRBJ2-2
d_call: NA

cdr3_aa: CASSSGASGELFF
cdr3_nt: TGCGCCAGCAGCTCCGGTGCGTCCGGGGAGCTGTTTTTT
v_call: TRBV5-1
clone_size: few
j_call: TRBJ2-2
d_call: NA

cdr3_aa: CASSLVLIGSYEQYF
cdr3_nt: TGTGCCAGCAGCTTGGTACTAATAGGATCCTACGAGCAGTACTTC
v_call: TRBV5-5
clone_size: NA
j_call: TRBJ2-7
d_call: NA

cdr3_aa: CASGPGQFVSHEQYF
cdr3_nt: TGTGCTAGTGGCCCCGGTCAATTTGTTTCTCACGAGCAGTACTTC
v_call: TRBV12-5
clone_size: NA
j_call: TRBJ2-7
d_call: NA

cdr3_aa: CASTESGGPNQPQHF
cdr3_nt: TGTGCCAGTACCGAATCGGGGGGGCCCAATCAGCCCCAGCATTTT
v_call: TRBV19
clone_size: NA
j_call: TRBJ1-5
d_call: NA

cdr3_aa: CASSIPGAGEKLFF
cdr3_nt: TGTGCCAGTAGTATCCCAGGTGCCGGCGAAAAACTGTTTTTT
v_call: TRBV19
clone_size: few
j_call: TRBJ1-4
d_call: NA

cdr3_aa: CASSFSYEQYF
cdr3_nt: TGTGCCAGCAGCTTTAGCTACGAGCAGTACTTC
v_call: TRBV7-9
clone_size: NA
j_call: TRBJ2-7
d_call: NA

cdr3_aa: CASSSGLLQETQYF
cdr3_nt: TGTGCCAGCAGCTCGGGACTTCTACAAGAGACCCAGTACTTC
v_call: TRBV7-2
clone_size: NA
j_call: TRBJ2-5
d_call: NA

cdr3_aa: CASSLVDRSNTEAFF
cdr3_nt: TGCGCCAGCAGCTTGGTCGACAGATCGAACACTGAAGCTTTCTTT
v_call: TRBV5-1
clone_size: NA
j_call: TRBJ1-1
d_call: NA

cdr3_aa: CAALSFGGAYEQYF
cdr3_nt: TGTGCCGCCCTCAGCTTTGGCGGAGCCTACGAGCAGTACTTC
v_call: TRBV6-1
clone_size: NA
j_call: TRBJ2-7
d_call: NA

cdr3_aa: CASSQLQETQYF
cdr3_nt: TGTGCCAGCAGCCAACTCCAAGAGACCCAGTACTTC
v_call: TRBV4-2
clone_size: once
j_call: TRBJ2-5
d_call: NA

cdr3_aa: CASSPLLGGGAFQETQYF
cdr3_nt: TGTGCCAGTAGTCCCCTACTGGGCGGGGGGGCCTTCCAAGAGACCCAGTACTTC
v_call: TRBV19
clone_size: NA
j_call: TRBJ2-5
d_call: TRBD2

cdr3_aa: CASSVGLTVADYTF
cdr3_nt: TGTGCCAGCAGCGTAGGATTGACAGTCGCTGACTACACCTTC
v_call: TRBV9
clone_size: NA
j_call: TRBJ1-2
d_call: NA

cdr3_aa: CASSRIVVQGNYGYTF
cdr3_nt: TGCGCCAGCAGCCGCATTGTCGTCCAGGGTAACTATGGCTACACCTTC
v_call: TRBV5-1
clone_size: once
j_call: TRBJ1-2
d_call: NA

cdr3_aa: CASGLAGGPSNTGELFF
cdr3_nt: TGTGCCAGCGGATTAGCGGGAGGGCCCTCGAACACCGGGGAGCTGTTTTTT
v_call: TRBV25-1
clone_size: NA
j_call: TRBJ2-2
d_call: TRBD2

cdr3_aa: CASSRDRAAGEQYF
cdr3_nt: TGTGCCAGCAGCAGGGACAGGGCGGCGGGCGAGCAGTACTTC
v_call: TRBV11-2
clone_size: NA
j_call: TRBJ2-7
d_call: TRBD1

cdr3_aa: CASSRKISPYYEQYF
cdr3_nt: TGTGCCAGCAGCCGCAAAATCAGTCCTTACTACGAGCAGTACTTC
v_call: TRBV7-8
clone_size: NA
j_call: TRBJ2-7
d_call: NA

cdr3_aa: CASGLGQETPLHNEQFF
cdr3_nt: TGTGCTAGTGGTTTGGGACAGGAGACCCCCTTACACAATGAGCAGTTCTTC
v_call: TRBV12-5
clone_size: NA
j_call: TRBJ2-1
d_call: NA

cdr3_aa: CASSYLAPGQGRGSEQYF
cdr3_nt: TGTGCCAGCAGCTATCTCGCGCCAGGACAGGGGCGAGGATCCGAGCAGTACTTC
v_call: TRBV7-2
clone_size: once
j_call: TRBJ2-7
d_call: TRBD1

cdr3_aa: CASSFRQGEAFF
cdr3_nt: TGTGCCAGCAGCTTCAGACAGGGTGAAGCTTTCTTT
v_call: TRBV7-2
clone_size: NA
j_call: TRBJ1-1
d_call: TRBD1

cdr3_aa: CASTPRGGGGGYTF
cdr3_nt: TGTGCCAGTACCCCTCGAGGCGGGGGCGGCGGCTACACCTTC
v_call: TRBV19
clone_size: once
j_call: TRBJ1-2
d_call: NA

cdr3_aa: CSVGTGRIEAFF
cdr3_nt: TGCAGCGTCGGGACAGGTAGAATCGAAGCTTTCTTT
v_call: TRBV29-1
clone_size: NA
j_call: TRBJ1-1
d_call: TRBD1

cdr3_aa: CASSYGTAQETQYF
cdr3_nt: TGTGCCAGCAGCTATGGGACAGCGCAAGAGACCCAGTACTTC
v_call: TRBV5-4
clone_size: NA
j_call: TRBJ2-5
d_call: TRBD1

cdr3_aa: CASSLGRRGTDTQYF
cdr3_nt: TGTGCCAGCAGCTTAGGCCGGCGGGGCACAGATACGCAGTATTTT
v_call: TRBV11-2
clone_size: NA
j_call: TRBJ2-3
d_call: NA

cdr3_aa: CATSLSLGLAGGRKDTQYF
cdr3_nt: TGTGCCACCAGCTTATCCCTGGGACTAGCGGGAGGGAGGAAAGATACGCAGTATTTT
v_call: TRBV15
clone_size: NA
j_call: TRBJ2-3
d_call: TRBD2

cdr3_aa: CAINPGTRTDTQYF
cdr3_nt: TGTGCCATCAACCCGGGAACACGCACAGATACGCAGTATTTT
v_call: TRBV10-3
clone_size: NA
j_call: TRBJ2-3
d_call: NA

cdr3_aa: CATHREMGTGELFF
cdr3_nt: TGTGCCACCCATCGGGAAATGGGCACCGGGGAGCTGTTTTTT
v_call: TRBV19
clone_size: NA
j_call: TRBJ2-2
d_call: NA

cdr3_aa: CASSEARGGQPQHF
cdr3_nt: TGTGCCAGCAGTGAAGCGCGGGGTGGACAGCCCCAGCATTTT
v_call: TRBV6-1
clone_size: NA
j_call: TRBJ1-5
d_call: NA

cdr3_aa: CAWRFGGLHNEQFF
cdr3_nt: TGTGCCTGGCGATTTGGCGGCTTGCACAATGAGCAGTTCTTC
v_call: TRBV30
clone_size: NA
j_call: TRBJ2-1
d_call: NA

cdr3_aa: CASSPGQAQNYGYTF
cdr3_nt: TGTGCCAGCTCACCAGGACAGGCCCAAAACTATGGCTACACCTTC
v_call: TRBV18
clone_size: once
j_call: TRBJ1-2
d_call: TRBD1

cdr3_aa: CASSQDWRREQFF
cdr3_nt: TGTGCCAGCAGCCAAGATTGGCGCAGGGAGCAGTTCTTC
v_call: TRBV14
clone_size: NA
j_call: TRBJ2-1
d_call: NA

cdr3_aa: CASSLDRSGNTIYF
cdr3_nt: TGTGCCAGCAGCTTGGACAGGTCTGGAAACACCATATATTTT
v_call: TRBV5-4
clone_size: NA
j_call: TRBJ1-3
d_call: NA

cdr3_aa: CASSRAPAGETQYF
cdr3_nt: TGTGCCAGCAGCCGGGCCCCGGCGGGGGAGACCCAGTACTTC
v_call: TRBV6-1
clone_size: NA
j_call: TRBJ2-5
d_call: NA

cdr3_aa: CASSPPGTGGREQYF
cdr3_nt: TGTGCCAGCAGTCCGCCGGGGACAGGGGGACGAGAGCAGTACTTC
v_call: TRBV25-1
clone_size: NA
j_call: TRBJ2-7
d_call: TRBD1

cdr3_aa: CASSLDLDRVSYEQYF
cdr3_nt: TGCGCCAGCAGCTTGGACTTGGACAGAGTCTCCTACGAGCAGTACTTC
v_call: TRBV5-1
clone_size: NA
j_call: TRBJ2-7
d_call: NA

cdr3_aa: CASSEVLPGLGAFF
cdr3_nt: TGTGCCAGCAGTGAAGTGCTACCTGGCCTAGGAGCTTTCTTT
v_call: TRBV2
clone_size: once
j_call: TRBJ1-1
d_call: NA

cdr3_aa: CASNDRVTNYGYTF
cdr3_nt: TGTGCCAGCAATGACAGGGTAACTAACTATGGCTACACCTTC
v_call: TRBV6-1
clone_size: NA
j_call: TRBJ1-2
d_call: TRBD1

cdr3_aa: CASSLGGGLPYEQYF
cdr3_nt: TGTGCCAGCAGCTTGGGCGGGGGCCTCCCCTACGAGCAGTACTTC
v_call: TRBV5-4
clone_size: NA
j_call: TRBJ2-7
d_call: NA

cdr3_aa: CASSVGSSGVYEQYF
cdr3_nt: TGTGCCAGCAGCGTAGGTTCTAGCGGGGTCTACGAGCAGTACTTC
v_call: TRBV9
clone_size: NA
j_call: TRBJ2-7
d_call: TRBD2

cdr3_aa: CASSLAQGGQPQHF
cdr3_nt: TGTGCCAGCAGTTTGGCACAGGGCGGTCAGCCCCAGCATTTT
v_call: TRBV28
clone_size: NA
j_call: TRBJ1-5
d_call: NA

cdr3_aa: CASSPRGLAGSRDTQYF
cdr3_nt: TGTGCCAGCAGCCCACGGGGGCTAGCGGGGTCCCGGGATACGCAGTATTTT
v_call: TRBV7-2
clone_size: NA
j_call: TRBJ2-3
d_call: TRBD2

cdr3_aa: CASSVGTGGGELFF
cdr3_nt: TGCGCCAGCAGCGTGGGGACAGGAGGCGGGGAGCTGTTTTTT
v_call: TRBV5-1
clone_size: NA
j_call: TRBJ2-2
d_call: TRBD1